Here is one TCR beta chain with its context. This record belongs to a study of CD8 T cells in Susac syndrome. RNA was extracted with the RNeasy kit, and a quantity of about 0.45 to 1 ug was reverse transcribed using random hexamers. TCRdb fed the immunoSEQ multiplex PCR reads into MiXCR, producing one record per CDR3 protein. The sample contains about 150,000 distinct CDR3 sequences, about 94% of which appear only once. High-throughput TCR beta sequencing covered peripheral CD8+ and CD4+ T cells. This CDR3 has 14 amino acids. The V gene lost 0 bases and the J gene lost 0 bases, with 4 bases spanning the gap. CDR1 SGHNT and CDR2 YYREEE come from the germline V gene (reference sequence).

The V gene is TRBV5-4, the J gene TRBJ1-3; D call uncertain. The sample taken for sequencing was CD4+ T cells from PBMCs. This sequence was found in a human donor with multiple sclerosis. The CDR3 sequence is CASSLASSGNTIYF. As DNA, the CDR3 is TGTGCCAGCAGCTTGGCCAGCTCTGGAAACACCATATATTTT. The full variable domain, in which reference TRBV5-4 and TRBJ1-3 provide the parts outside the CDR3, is ETGVTQSPTHLIKTRGQQVTLRCSSQSGHNTVSWYQQALGQGPQFIFQYYREEENGRGNFPPRFSGLQFPNYSSELNVNALELDDSALYLCASSLASSGNTIYFGEGSWLTVV.